A single sample is the source of the 14 T cell receptor beta chains below, sequenced in a study of T cell repertoires in ileal Crohn's disease. The data were produced by immunoSEQ multiplex PCR, yet TCRdb's version contains in-frame clones alone and is incomplete. This sample has approximately 12,000 clones, with around 76% found just once. Specimen: ileal tissue. The receptor source for this set is an adult with Crohn's disease.

The chain recombines TRBV2 with TRBJ1-2; 11 bases are shared with TRBD1. The germline V gene has CDR1 SNHLY and CDR2 FYNNEI. The CDR3 has 13 amino acids. Trimming at V came to 6 bases and at J to 5 bases, leaving 2 bases not matched to a gene. CDR3: CASSGTGGYGYTF. As DNA, the CDR3 is TGTGCCAGCAGCGGGACAGGGGGATATGGCTACACCTTC.

The chain has TRBV9 and TRBJ1-1, with D possibly matching TRBD1 (6 bases). CDR1 is SGDLS and CDR2 is YYNGEE in the germline V gene. There are 14 residues in the CDR3. Trimming left V 3 bases short and J 6 bases short, with 15 bases between. The CDR3 region is CASSGYRASAEAFF. In DNA, the CDR3 is TGTGCCAGCAGCGGATACAGGGCGTCGGCTGAAGCTTTCTTT.

The chain is built from TRBV5-1 and TRBJ2-7; 10 bases align to TRBD1. This CDR3 comprises 15 residues. V shed 4 bases and J 5 bases; nucleotides not matched to a gene: 9. The V gene's germline CDR1 is SGHRS and CDR2 YFSETQ. This CDR3 reads CASSPGTGVLDEQYF. CDR3 DNA: TGCGCCAGCAGCCCCGGGACAGGGGTTCTCGACGAGCAGTACTTC.

The rearrangement uses TRBV5-1 and TRBJ2-7; TRBD2 matches at 7 bases. The CDR3 length is 14 residues. Trimming cost V 4 bases and J 2 bases; bases outside gene matches: 6. Germline V gene lookup returns CDR1 SGHRS and CDR2 YFSETQ. The CDR3 loop reads CASSAGDGTYEQYF. The CDR3 DNA sequence: TGCGCCAGCAGCGCGGGGGACGGTACCTACGAGCAGTACTTC.

This rearrangement joins TRBV6-4 to TRBJ2-2; 8 bases match TRBD2. CDR1 is MRHNA and CDR2 is SNTAGT in the germline V gene. The CDR3 loop spans 15 amino acids. J lost 3 bases, V lost 3 bases, and 3 bases had no gene match. The CDR3 spells CASSEAGDHTGELFF. CDR3 coding DNA: TGTGCCAGCAGTGAAGCGGGGGACCACACCGGGGAGCTGTTTTTT.

This chain joins TRBV6-1 and TRBJ1-1; no clear D. The CDR3 is made up of 15 amino acids. The germline V gene has CDR1 MNHNS and CDR2 SASEGT. V lost 6 bases and J 7 bases, leaving 21 bases between the germline ends. The CDR3 sequence: CASSAGQHLRGEAFF. The CDR3 bases are TGTGCCAGCAGCGCCGGCCAGCACTTAAGAGGTGAAGCTTTCTTT.

This clone has a handful of counts. V is TRBV29-1 and J is TRBJ1-1; D not certain. The CDR3 covers 13 residues. Per germline, CDR1 SQVTM and CDR2 ANQGSEA. The V and J ends lost 4 bases and 5 bases respectively, with 14 bases between them. CDR3 loop: CSVGARGGTEAFF. The CDR3 DNA sequence: TGCAGCGTTGGGGCCCGCGGAGGGACTGAAGCTTTCTTT.

V and J are TRBV27 and TRBJ2-2; 7 bases align to TRBD1. The CDR3 runs 15 residues. Unmatched junction bases numbered 3, after V lost 0 bases and J lost 5 bases. Germline V lookup: CDR1 MNHEY, CDR2 SMNVEV (reference sequence). CDR3: CASSLSGGETGELFF. CDR3 DNA sequence: TGTGCCAGCAGTTTATCAGGGGGCGAAACCGGGGAGCTGTTTTTT.

The CDR3 loop is CASSLEVGGSGANVLTF. In nucleotides, the CDR3 is TGTGCCAGCAGCTTAGAGGTCGGAGGCTCTGGGGCCAACGTCCTGACTTTC. J is TRBJ2-6 and V is TRBV11-3; D perhaps matches TRBD2 (5 bases). CDR1 and CDR2 from the germline V gene are SGHNT and YENEEA. There are 17 residues in the CDR3. Trimming took 0 bases from V and 0 from J, leaving 9 bases between them. Supplemented by reference TRBV11-3 and TRBJ2-6, the full variable domain reads EAGVVQSPRYKIIEKKQPVAFWCNPISGHNTLYWYLQNLGQGPELLIRYENEEAVDDSQLPKDRFSAERLKGVDSTLKIQPAELGDSAVYLCASSLEVGGSGANVLTFGAGSRLTVL.

The J gene is TRBJ1-3, the V gene TRBV5-1; 7 bases map to TRBD1. J lost 0 bases, V lost 4 bases, and 7 bases had no gene match. This CDR3 spans 16 amino acids. Germline V gene lookup returns CDR1 SGHRS and CDR2 YFSETQ. In DNA, the CDR3 is TGCGCCAGCAGCCGGGACAGAACCAACTCTGGAAACACCATATATTTT. Its protein product is CASSRDRTNSGNTIYF.

V gene TRBV19 combines with J gene TRBJ2-7, with 8 bases identical to TRBD1. Germline values: CDR1 LNHDA, CDR2 SQIVND (reference sequence). The CDR3 runs to 14 residues. J was trimmed by 0 bases and V by 9 bases; bases with no gene match: 7. DNA of the CDR3: TGTGCCAGCAGAAGAGGACAGGGCTCCTACGAGCAGTACTTC. It codes for CASRRGQGSYEQYF.

This sequence joins TRBV21-1 and TRBJ1-2; TRBD1, the D gene given by the table, was not confirmed from the DNA. TRBV21-1 is listed as a pseudogene. The CDR3 is 14 amino acids. The chain's CDR3 is CASSKRQGGEGYTF. CDR3 coding DNA: TGTGCCAGCAGCAAACGACAGGGAGGAGAGGGCTACACCTTC.

V gene TRBV27 combines with J gene TRBJ2-5; TRBD1 is a possible D gene (6 bases). Germline lookup yields CDR1 MNHEY and CDR2 SMNVEV (reference sequence). There are 15 residues in the CDR3. Trimming pared 4 bases from V and 0 bases from J, leaving 12 bases between. In DNA, the CDR3 is TGTGCCAGCAGTTCGACAGGCCTGTACCAAGAGACCCAGTACTTC. It codes for CASSSTGLYQETQYF.

The CDR3, as DNA: TGTGCCAGTAGTATTTCCACGGGTAAAGGCTACGAGCAGTACTTC. It translates to CASSISTGKGYEQYF. V is TRBV19 and J is TRBJ2-7; D not resolved. Germline CDR1 LNHDA, CDR2 SQIVND (reference sequence). The CDR3 totals 15 residues. Deletions cut 3 bases from V and 3 bases from J, with 15 bases between.